This TCR beta chain was profiled in a study of blood T cell repertoires in COVID-19. Study overall: Samples representing acute and convalescent COVID-19 were sourced from the United States, Italy and Spain. Nucleic acid was either cDNA or gDNA, and it came from T cells, B-cell-depleted T cells, or PBMCs.

This clone was recorded only once. Authors' methods: It was from reference gene primer amplification that nucleated cell counts were estimated. Data came from immunoSEQ multiplex PCR; TCRdb stores just in-frame clones and leaves some out. D and trimming come from the DNA, and the V and J calls and clone size come from that table. This sample has some 120,000 clones, with roughly nine tenths found just once. The CDR3 has 19 residues. The germline V gene has CDR1 MNHNS and CDR2 SASEGT. J was trimmed by 0 bases and V by 3 bases; bases with no gene match: 14. The receptor was derived from a man between 45 and 60 years old with active COVID-19. The specimen was peripheral blood. The chain couples TRBV6-1 to TRBJ2-1; TRBD1 agrees at 7 bases. The CDR3 nucleotides are TGTGCCAGCAGTGAGCCCGACAAGTCACAGGGGCGCTCCTACAATGAGCAGTTCTTC. Translating it yields CASSEPDKSQGRSYNEQFF.